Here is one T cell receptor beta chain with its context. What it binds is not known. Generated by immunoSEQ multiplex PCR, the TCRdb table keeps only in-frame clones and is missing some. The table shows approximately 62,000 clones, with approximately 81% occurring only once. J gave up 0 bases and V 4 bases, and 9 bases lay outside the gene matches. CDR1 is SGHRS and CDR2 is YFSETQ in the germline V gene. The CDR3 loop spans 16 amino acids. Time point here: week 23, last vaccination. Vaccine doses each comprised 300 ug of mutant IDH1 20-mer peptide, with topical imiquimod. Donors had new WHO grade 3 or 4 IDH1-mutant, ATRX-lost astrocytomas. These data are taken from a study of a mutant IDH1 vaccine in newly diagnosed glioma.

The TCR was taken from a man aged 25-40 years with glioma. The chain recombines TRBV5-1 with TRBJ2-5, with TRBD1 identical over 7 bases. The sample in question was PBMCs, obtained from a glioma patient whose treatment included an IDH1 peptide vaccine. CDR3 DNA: TGCGCCAGCAGCACCGGGGACAGAGTGTACCAAGAGACCCAGTACTTC. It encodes CASSTGDRVYQETQYF. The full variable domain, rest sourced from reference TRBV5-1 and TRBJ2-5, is KAGVTQTPRYLIKTRGQQVTLSCSPISGHRSVSWYQQTPGQGLQFLFEYFSETQRNKGNFPGRFSGRQFSNSRSEMNVSTLELGDSALYLCASSTGDRVYQETQYFGPGTRLLVL.